Below are 17 T cell receptor gamma chains sequenced from a single sample in a study of Vδ1+ human thymocytes. No antigen is known for these receptors. Overall study results and limits: Thymic TRG and TRD repertoires appeared highly polyclonal, with Gaussian CDR3 length distributions.

Sequences come from RNA converted to cDNA by reverse transcription. Multiplex PCR used pooled V-gene forward primers and a constant-region reverse primer to amplify CDR3s. TCRdb re-called the multiplex PCR reads with CATT. The data contain 25,000 to 35,000 gamma-chain clones, 20% to 25% of them singletons. The sequencing input was Vdelta1+ gamma-delta thymocytes from the thymus. Described subset: FACS-sorted CD3+ TCRalphabeta- TCRVdelta1+ TCRVdelta2- thymocytes. The source is a boy younger than two who had congenital heart surgery.

On this clone: At the DNA level, this CDR3 is encoded by other sequences in the same sample as well. The chain couples TRGV3 to TRGJP1. This CDR3 has 14 residues. The junction had 1 base not matched to a gene; V was cut back by 1 base and J by 2 bases. CDR1 VTNTFY and CDR2 YDVSTARD come from the germline V gene (reference sequence). The CDR3 DNA follows: TGTGCCACCTGGGACAGAACCACTGGTTGGTTCAAGATATTT. Translating it yields CATWDRTTGWFKIF.

This clone was seen a handful of times. The identical CDR3 is also encoded by other nucleotide sequences in the sample. The V call is TRGV4, the J call TRGJ1 or TRGJ2. V trimming: 4 bases; J trimming: 2 bases; junction bases outside the gene matches: 5. The germline V gene encodes CDR1 EGSTGY and CDR2 YDSYTSSV. The CDR3 covers 13 residues. CDR3: CATWDVYYYKKLF. For the CDR3, the DNA is TGTGCCACCTGGGACGTTTATTATTATAAGAAACTCTTT.

This chain uses TRGV2 with TRGJ1 or TRGJ2. The CDR3 has 13 amino acids. The J segment lost 5 bases and the V segment lost 2 bases, leaving 6 bases of the junction unmatched. Germline V gene data show CDR1 as EGSNGY and CDR2 as YDSYNSKV. DNA for the CDR3: TGTGCCACCTGGGACGTTCCTAATTATAAGAAACTCTTT. It encodes CATWDVPNYKKLF.

The V call is TRGV2, the J call TRGJ1 or TRGJ2. J lost 6 bases, V lost 9 bases, and 8 bases had no gene match. From germline, CDR1 is EGSNGY and CDR2 YDSYNSKV. This CDR3 spans 11 amino acids. The CDR3 region is CATQGCYKKLF. The CDR3 DNA sequence: TGTGCCACCCAAGGCTGTTATAAGAAACTCTTT.

Within the sample, this clone is medium-sized. The chain is built from TRGV5 and TRGJ1 or TRGJ2. Trimming cost V 0 bases and J 12 bases; bases outside gene matches: 5. There are 11 residues in the CDR3. Germline V gene data show CDR1 as VINAFY and CDR2 as YDVSNSKD. The CDR3 sequence is CATWDRQGKLF. The CDR3 DNA follows: TGTGCCACCTGGGACAGGCAGGGGAAACTCTTT.

The chain uses TRGV8 and TRGJ1 or TRGJ2. With V trimmed by 2 bases and J by 12 bases, 10 bases remained unmatched. Germline CDR1 is VENAVY and CDR2 is YDSYNSRV. The CDR3 extends over 12 amino acids. Here the CDR3 DNA reads TGTGCCACCTGGGATATGCCGAGGGGGAAACTCTTT. It yields the protein CATWDMPRGKLF.

This chain connects TRGV2 to TRGJ1 or TRGJ2. CDR3 length: 11 residues. V shed 2 bases and J 10 bases; nucleotides not matched to a gene: 5. The germline CDR1 and CDR2 sequences are EGSNGY and YDSYNSKV. The CDR3 spells CATWDVGKKLF. Here the CDR3 DNA reads TGTGCCACCTGGGACGTGGGGAAGAAACTCTTT.

This clone was counted a single time. J is TRGJ1 or TRGJ2 and V is TRGV5. The CDR3 loop spans 16 amino acids. V shed 0 bases, J shed 7 bases, and the junction held 15 bases outside the gene matches. Looked up from germline, CDR1 is VINAFY and CDR2 is YDVSNSKD. CDR3 protein: CATWDRPLRVRYKKLF. CDR3 DNA sequence: TGTGCCACCTGGGACAGGCCACTCCGGGTGAGGTATAAGAAACTCTTT.

The rearrangement uses TRGV5 and TRGJ1 or TRGJ2. Losses at the gene ends were 0 bases for V and 7 bases for J; bases not matched to a gene: 6. From germline, CDR1 is VINAFY and CDR2 YDVSNSKD. The length of the CDR3 is 13 residues. The CDR3 region is CATWDRLHYKKLF. Here the CDR3 DNA reads TGTGCCACCTGGGACAGGCTTCACTATAAGAAACTCTTT.

The chain combines TRGV2 with TRGJ1 or TRGJ2. The CDR3 contains 14 residues. Germline V gives CDR1 EGSNGY, CDR2 YDSYNSKV. The V segment lost 0 bases and the J segment 5 bases; nucleotides outside the gene matches: 7. CDR3 nucleotide sequence: TGTGCCACCTGGGACGGGTCTCTCAATTATAAGAAACTCTTT. It translates to CATWDGSLNYKKLF.

This clone turned up a few times. This chain links TRGV2 with TRGJ1 or TRGJ2. With V trimmed by 0 bases and J by 5 bases, 7 bases remained unmatched. The CDR3 is made up of 14 amino acids. CDR1 and CDR2 from the germline V gene are EGSNGY and YDSYNSKV. The CDR3 loop reads CATWDGLSDYKKLF. In DNA, the CDR3 is TGTGCCACCTGGGACGGGCTTTCGGATTATAAGAAACTCTTT.

This clone has only a few counts. Within the sample, other DNA sequences also encode this same CDR3. The chain joins TRGV9 to TRGJ1 or TRGJ2. The ends lost 1 base at V and 4 bases at J; junction bases unmatched: 4. Germline assignment: CDR1 GITISATS and CDR2 ISYDGTV (reference sequence). The CDR3 is made up of 13 amino acids. CDR3 nucleotide sequence: TGTGCCTTGTGGGAGGTCCCCTATTATAAGAAACTCTTT. Translating gives CALWEVPYYKKLF.

The chain combines TRGV3 with TRGJ1 or TRGJ2. Losses at the gene ends were 1 base for V and 6 bases for J; bases not matched to a gene: 24. CDR1 VTNTFY and CDR2 YDVSTARD come from the germline V gene (reference sequence). This CDR3 contains 19 residues. CDR3: CATWDSPYYKKLWFYKKLF. CDR3 DNA sequence: TGTGCCACCTGGGACAGTCCTTATTATAAGAAACTCTGGTTTTATAAGAAACTCTTT.

This clone was counted a few times. The chain is built from TRGV5 and TRGJP2. The V segment lost 1 base and the J segment 0 bases; nucleotides outside the gene matches: 8. Germline V gene sequence: CDR1 VINAFY, CDR2 YDVSNSKD. The CDR3 is 17 amino acids. CDR3 residues: CATWDSRAHSSDWIKTF. The CDR3 DNA follows: TGTGCCACCTGGGACAGCAGGGCCCATAGTAGTGATTGGATCAAGACGTTT.

The V gene is TRGV9, the J gene TRGJ1 or TRGJ2. Trimming at V came to 4 bases and at J to 6 bases, leaving 12 bases not matched to a gene. Germline CDR1 reads GITISATS; CDR2 reads ISYDGTV (reference sequence). The CDR3 runs to 14 residues. As DNA, the CDR3 is TGTGCCTTGTGGGACCCAACGTATGGTTATAAGAAACTCTTT. This gives the protein CALWDPTYGYKKLF.

The genes are TRGV2 and TRGJP2. V lost 1 base, J lost 2 bases, and 7 bases stayed unmatched. This CDR3 contains 16 residues. Germline V gives CDR1 EGSNGY, CDR2 YDSYNSKV. For the CDR3, the DNA is TGTGCCACCTGGGACGGACACCCGAGTAGTGATTGGATCAAGACGTTT. Translating gives CATWDGHPSSDWIKTF.

A word on this clone: Other DNA sequences from this sample encode an identical CDR3 as well. The V gene is TRGV2, the J gene TRGJ1 or TRGJ2. Germline loops: CDR1 EGSNGY, CDR2 YDSYNSKV. Unmatched junction bases numbered 7, after V lost 4 bases and J lost 10 bases. The CDR3 totals 11 residues. This CDR3 reads CATWDGSKKLF. The CDR3 nucleotides read TGTGCCACCTGGGATGGATCCAAGAAACTCTTT.